This T cell receptor beta chain was captured by sequencing in a study of early T cells in non-severe SARS-CoV-2 infection. Study findings and constraints: Anti-spike CD8 responses were favored in VDJdb matching, and private and CD4 specificities were missed.

This clonotype was counted between two and nine times. Its antigen is as yet unknown. This CDR3 region has 15 residues. CDR1 and CDR2 from the germline V gene are SGHNT and YENEEA. Trimming cost V 2 bases and J 8 bases, with 16 bases left between them. Unique molecular identifiers (one per individual cDNA molecule) were attached. Via MiXCR, TCRdb re-called the 5' RACE reads, giving one row per CDR3 protein. Here the sample spans 84,000 or so distinct CDR3 sequences, 11% to 15% being singletons. The chain links TRBV11-3 to TRBJ2-1; weak D call: TRBD1 (6 bases). The TCR originated in an adult who was a healthcare worker with PCR-confirmed SARS-CoV-2 infection or an uninfected control (not recorded which). Sequencing input: whole blood. CDR3 sequence: CASSLRLGASDEQFF. The CDR3 DNA follows: TGTGCCAGCAGCTTAAGGCTGGGGGCTTCCGATGAGCAGTTCTTC. The full variable domain, completed using reference TRBV11-3 and TRBJ2-1, is EAGVVQSPRYKIIEKKQPVAFWCNPISGHNTLYWYLQNLGQGPELLIRYENEEAVDDSQLPKDRFSAERLKGVDSTLKIQPAELGDSAVYLCASSLRLGASDEQFFGPGTRLTVL.